The entry below describes one T cell receptor (beta chain). The antigen remains unidentified. Sequencing of TCR beta, carried out with a high-throughput approach, was applied to CD8+ and CD4+ T cells from the blood. TEMRA cells were FACS-enriched, and CD8+ and CD4+ T cells were isolated negatively. It was with random hexamers that roughly 0.45 to 1 ug RNA was reverse transcribed. Multiplex immunoSEQ PCR targeted 54 Vbeta and 13 Jbeta TCR beta segments. Each CDR3 protein is one row after TCRdb ran MiXCR on the immunoSEQ multiplex PCR reads. The sample shows 150,000 or so distinct CDR3 sequences, approximately 90% of them seen only once. This sample is drawn from a study of CD8 T cells in Susac syndrome. The study, taken as a whole, reports: The study acknowledged a relatively small number of individuals in its TCR sequencing and HLA analysis.

The CDR3 spans 12 residues. The V gene lost 6 bases and the J gene lost 2 bases, with 6 bases spanning the gap. CDR1 is SNHLY and CDR2 is FYNNEI in the germline V gene. V usage is TRBV2 and J usage is TRBJ2-3; D gene unclear. The sequenced material came from CD4+ T cells from PBMCs. This TCR was sampled from a human donor in good health. For the CDR3, the DNA is TGTGCCAGCAGACCCAACACAGATACGCAGTATTTT. Translated: CASRPNTDTQYF. The entire variable domain, with the rest obtained from reference TRBV2 and TRBJ2-3, is as follows: EPEVTQTPSHQVTQMGQEVILRCVPISNHLYFYWYRQILGQKVEFLVSFYNNEISEKSEIFDDQFSVERPDGSNFTLKIRSTKLEDSAMYFCASRPNTDTQYFGPGTRLTVL.